The 18 T cell receptor beta chains below come from one sample, sequenced in a study of blood T cell repertoires in COVID-19. Sequenced by immunoSEQ multiplex PCR; TCRdb stores in-frame clones only, minus some. The table has about 260,000 clones, roughly 85% seen once; the top ten hold roughly 14%. The sample consisted of peripheral blood. All receptors derive from a human donor in a cohort sampled during active COVID-19.

This clone was detected only a few times. The V call is TRBV4-1, the J call TRBJ2-3; D is ambiguous. V was cut by 3 bases and J by 5 bases, with 9 bases left in between. CDR1 is MGHRA and CDR2 is YSYEKL in the germline V gene. The CDR3 length is 13 residues. CDR3 sequence reads: CASSQEQRDTQYF. The CDR3 region has the DNA TGCGCCAGCAGCCAGGAGCAGCGAGATACGCAGTATTTT.

The chain employs TRBV5-5 and TRBJ2-7; perhaps TRBD1 as D (5 bases). The ends were cut back, 1 base at V and 3 bases at J, with 14 bases in the middle. This CDR3 is 15 amino acids long. Germline loops: CDR1 SGHKS, CDR2 YYEKEE (reference sequence). The CDR3 region is CASSLTGDSVYEQYF. CDR3 sequence (DNA): TGTGCCAGCAGCTTGACTGGAGACAGCGTCTACGAGCAGTACTTC.

The V call is TRBV2, the J call TRBJ1-2; weak D call: TRBD1 (6 bases). There are 15 residues in the CDR3. V lost 7 bases, J lost 2 bases, and 17 bases lay in between. CDR1 and CDR2 from the germline V gene are SNHLY and FYNNEI. The CDR3 here is CASNSETGMNYGYTF. Written as DNA, the CDR3 is TGTGCCAGCAACTCCGAGACAGGAATGAACTATGGCTACACCTTC.

This clone appeared once. Sequence at one end of the junction differs from germline and may be a read error. The chain carries TRBV6-5 and TRBJ1-3; 8 positions agree with TRBD1. The CDR3 has 14 residues. CDR1 MNHEY and CDR2 SVGAGI come from the germline V gene. The CDR3: CASSYSTLPGQEIF. The CDR3 DNA sequence: TGTGCCAGCAGTTACTCGACCCTACCGGGACAGGAGATCTTT.

Only one count was recorded for this clone. V usage is TRBV13 and J usage is TRBJ2-5, with D hard to call. Trimming left V 2 bases short and J 2 bases short, with 6 bases between. This CDR3 is 13 amino acids long. Germline CDR1 is PRHDT and CDR2 is FYEKMQ (reference sequence). CDR3 sequence reads: CASSLKIQETQYF. As DNA, the CDR3 is TGTGCCAGCAGCTTAAAAATACAAGAGACCCAGTACTTC.

The rearrangement joins TRBV14 to TRBJ1-1, with D possibly matching TRBD1 (6 bases). This CDR3 comprises 16 residues. Trimming took 3 bases from V and 1 from J, leaving 15 bases between them. Germline V gene sequence: CDR1 SGHDN, CDR2 FVKESK. This CDR3 reads CASSQVQGTENTEAFF. The CDR3 DNA follows: TGTGCCAGCAGCCAGGTTCAGGGGACGGAGAACACTGAAGCTTTCTTT.

The chain uses TRBV7-8 and TRBJ2-1; D might be TRBD2 (5 bases). The CDR3 covers 14 residues. The germline gives CDR1 SGHVS, CDR2 FQNEAQ. Deletions cut 5 bases from V and 6 bases from J, with 14 bases between. In nucleotides, the CDR3 is TGTGCCAGCAGCCGAGACTACCGAGGCAATGAGCAGTTCTTC. This codes for CASSRDYRGNEQFF.

This chain joins TRBV5-5 and TRBJ2-3; D is undetermined. V was cut by 1 base and J by 0 bases, with 6 bases left in between. This CDR3 is 14 amino acids long. CDR1 and CDR2 (germline): SGHKS, YYEKEE (reference sequence). The CDR3 is CASSLTSSTDTQYF. The CDR3 DNA sequence: TGTGCCAGCAGCTTGACAAGTAGCACAGATACGCAGTATTTT.

V usage is TRBV18 and J usage is TRBJ2-4; D might be TRBD1 (5 bases). The V end lost 2 bases, the J end lost 6 bases, and 14 bases lay between the germline ends. In germline, CDR1 is KGHSH, CDR2 LQKENI. The CDR3 spans 15 residues. The CDR3 spells CASSPATGSLNIQYF. CDR3 nucleotide sequence: TGTGCCAGCTCACCAGCCACAGGATCTCTAAACATTCAGTACTTC.

The chain is built from TRBV24-1 and TRBJ2-1; 14 positions agree with TRBD2. In germline, CDR1 is KGHDR, CDR2 SFDVKD. The CDR3 is made up of 20 amino acids. After removal of 4 bases from V and 7 bases from J, the junction contained 17 bases not matched to a gene. The DNA of the CDR3 is TGTGCCACCAGTGACAAAGGAGGGACTAGCGGGAGTAGTTTGCGGAATGAGCAGTTCTTC. Amino acids: CATSDKGGTSGSSLRNEQFF.

The DNA of the CDR3 is TGTGCCAGCAGCGCCGACAGGGACGAGCAGTACTTC. It encodes CASSADRDEQYF. V gene TRBV28 combines with J gene TRBJ2-7; 7 bases fit TRBD1. Trimming cost V 6 bases and J 5 bases; bases outside gene matches: 4. Germline assignment: CDR1 MDHEN and CDR2 SYDVKM. The CDR3 covers 12 residues.

Notes on this clone: A junction boundary mismatches the germline segment, possibly from a read error. The chain is built from TRBV7-7 and TRBJ2-1, with TRBD1 matching 8 bases. Germline V gene data show CDR1 as SSHAT and CDR2 as FNYEAQ (reference sequence). This CDR3 spans 15 amino acids. This CDR3 is CASSPRQGAFNEQFF. DNA for the CDR3: TGTGCTAGCAGCCCTAGGCAGGGGGCTTTCAATGAGCAGTTCTTC.

The V and J genes are TRBV7-2 and TRBJ2-5; TRBD2 aligns across 11 bases. Per germline, CDR1 SGHTA and CDR2 FQGNSA. The CDR3 is 16 amino acids. J gave up 6 bases and V 1 base, and 7 bases lay outside the gene matches. CDR3 nucleotides: TGTGCCAGCAGCTTAGGTACTAGCGGGAGAGGAAAGACCCAGTACTTC. Encoded protein: CASSLGTSGRGKTQYF.

CDR3 region: CSVGATGRVGEQFF. The CDR3, as DNA: TGCAGCGTTGGCGCTACCGGGAGGGTCGGTGAGCAGTTCTTC. The J gene is TRBJ2-1, the V gene TRBV29-1; 8 nucleotides align to TRBD2. The germline V gene has CDR1 SQVTM and CDR2 ANQGSEA. J lost 9 bases, V lost 4 bases, and 11 bases had no gene match. The CDR3 totals 14 residues.

CDR3 sequence (DNA): TGTGCCAGCAGCCAATTAGCGGGAGTCTACGGTGAGCAGTTCTTC. This sequence encodes CASSQLAGVYGEQFF. The chain has TRBV7-2 and TRBJ2-1, with 9 bases aligning to TRBD2. The CDR3 is made up of 15 amino acids. The junction had 11 bases not matched to a gene; V was cut back by 5 bases and J by 9 bases. Germline assignment: CDR1 SGHTA and CDR2 FQGNSA.

This clone was seen only once. The rearrangement uses TRBV30 and TRBJ2-7, with 7 nucleotides matching TRBD1. The CDR3 covers 14 residues. Trimming took 0 bases from V and 4 from J; bases not matched to a gene: 6. Germline values: CDR1 GTSNPN, CDR2 SVGIG (reference sequence). The DNA for the CDR3 is TGTGCCTGGAGTGTCCGGGACAGAAAATACGAGCAGTACTTC. Residues: CAWSVRDRKYEQYF.

The genes are TRBV6-5 and TRBJ2-1, with 10 bases aligning to TRBD2. Losses at the gene ends were 5 bases for V and 8 bases for J; bases not matched to a gene: 9. The germline gives CDR1 MNHEY, CDR2 SVGAGI. The CDR3 runs 15 residues. CDR3 residues: CASSPSGRAWDEQFF. CDR3 sequence (DNA): TGTGCCAGCAGTCCGAGCGGGAGGGCCTGGGATGAGCAGTTCTTC.

This clone was picked up many times. The J gene is TRBJ2-6, the V gene TRBV18, with D hard to call. Trimming took off 2 bases at V and 1 base at J, with 9 bases between the two ends. Germline V gives CDR1 KGHSH, CDR2 LQKENI. The length of the CDR3 is 16 residues. This CDR3 is CASSPKPGSGANVLTF. Here the CDR3 DNA reads TGTGCCAGCTCACCAAAGCCCGGGTCTGGGGCCAACGTCCTGACTTTC.